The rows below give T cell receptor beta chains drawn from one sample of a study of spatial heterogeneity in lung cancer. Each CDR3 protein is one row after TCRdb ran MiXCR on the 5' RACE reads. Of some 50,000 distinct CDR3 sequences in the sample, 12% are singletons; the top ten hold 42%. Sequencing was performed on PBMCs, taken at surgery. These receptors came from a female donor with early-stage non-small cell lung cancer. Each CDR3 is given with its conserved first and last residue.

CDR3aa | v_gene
CASSHRTANTEAFF | TRBV3-1
CASSPRTGGTHHYGYTF | TRBV11-2
CASSLRLSTEAFF | TRBV7-2
CASKGDSGANVLTF | TRBV2
CASSIGQMNTEAFF | TRBV28
CASRLAGAGNEQFF | TRBV19
CASSYTHTGDANTGELFF | TRBV6-5
CASSRGGSTGQLDTDTQYF | TRBV4-2
CASLGQAHEQYF | TRBV28
CASSEWGVLNTEAFF | TRBV25-1
CSARDGAAVSNYGYTF | TRBV20-1
CASSESGYQPQHF | TRBV25-1
CASSRRQQGARGGYTF | TRBV4-2
CASSLLQSLAKNIQYF | TRBV12-3/TRBV12-4
CASSLGLGLEQPQHF | TRBV7-2
CASRKGQGHQPQHF | TRBV6-6
CSAARGDYTF | TRBV20-1
CASSPTSGSTGELFF | TRBV7-8
CSAREGGNTEAFF | TRBV20-1
CASSVGQFGYTF | TRBV25-1
CASNGQADGYTF | TRBV5-1
CASSLGGGGTDTQYF | TRBV7-6
CASTPAQGAKNIQYF | TRBV28
CASSSRGGAVNYGYTF | TRBV7-2
CASSSGQGRTEAFF | TRBV5-6
CASSLVAGTDTQYF | TRBV5-5
CASSLSNRAGNYGYTF | TRBV27
CASSQDFQGGTDTQYF | TRBV4-3
CSVEPGTTYQETQYF | TRBV29-1
CASSFEGTGYRSGANVLTF | TRBV5-5
CASSLDHAYEQYF | TRBV5-1
CASSLTGTGRDEQYF | TRBV5-1
CAISSGTGEGYTF | TRBV10-3
CASSQDSGSAGRTGELFF | TRBV14
CASSLPSGGSPYEQYF | TRBV7-9
CASSLGAYGYTF | TRBV28
CASSSEDISGNTIYF | TRBV6-5
CASSYGGATDTQYF | TRBV6-2/TRBV6-3
CSAKDRDSTVAAFF | TRBV20-1
CASSYQFPGTSGYNEQFF | TRBV5-1
CASSLVWRATGELFF | TRBV11-2
CASSSQGYTEAFF | TRBV7-6
CASSQSRQGNQPQHF | TRBV5-5
CASRGVPYEQFF | TRBV2
CASSEGQGGTEAFF | TRBV27
CASGRRGANTGELFF | TRBV2
CASGPGARAENSPLHF | TRBV5-1
CASSWGDEQYF | TRBV19
CASSIEGANQPQHF | TRBV19
CASSKVIRGRAEYEQYF | TRBV21-1
CASSLSRGDEQYF | TRBV7-6
CASSSGQSGNTIYF | TRBV5-1
CASSLSSQVSGANVLTF | TRBV7-8
CASRPTSGVNIQYF | TRBV10-1
CASSWRSGGITDTQYF | TRBV7-2